A single sample gave rise to the 28 T cell receptor beta chains below, sequenced in a study of identical twins. MiXCR was run by TCRdb on the 5' RACE reads, yielding one entry per CDR3 protein. The sample carries around 1.7 million distinct CDR3 sequences, more than 30% recorded once. The sequenced sample was cord blood. The receptors here all came from a newborn girl in good health.

The rearrangement joins TRBV3-1 to TRBJ2-5; 7 nucleotides agree with TRBD1. The CDR3 sequence is 14 residues long. The trim removed 3 bases at V and 4 bases at J, leaving 5 bases unmatched. The germline V gene encodes CDR1 LGHDT and CDR2 YNNKEL (reference sequence). Here the CDR3 reads CASSHQGGGETQYF. The CDR3 bases are TGTGCCAGCAGCCATCAAGGGGGCGGAGAGACCCAGTACTTC.

Many counts were recorded for this clonotype. The junction differs from germline at one of its ends, possibly a read error. The chain uses TRBV4-2 and TRBJ2-3, with D perhaps matching TRBD2 (6 bases). The CDR3 length is 16 residues. From germline, CDR1 is LGHNA and CDR2 YNFKEQ. The CDR3 reads CASSQALLADTDMQYF. The CDR3 region has the DNA TGTGCCAGCAGCCAAGCTTTACTAGCCGACACAGATATGCAGTATTTT.

This clonotype was recorded a few times. CDR3 protein: CASSWTGHQKLFF. The CDR3 DNA sequence: TGTGCCAGCAGTTGGACAGGGCACCAAAAACTGTTTTTT. This sequence joins TRBV28 and TRBJ1-4; 8 bases are shared with TRBD1. J gave up 9 bases and V 4 bases, and 4 bases lay outside the gene matches. The germline V gene has CDR1 MDHEN and CDR2 SYDVKM. The CDR3 has 13 residues.

The V gene is TRBV7-2, the J gene TRBJ1-2, with a tentative D call TRBD1 (6 bases). The ends were cut back, 4 bases at V and 3 bases at J, with 12 bases in the middle. The CDR3 runs 14 residues. Germline values: CDR1 SGHTA, CDR2 FQGNSA. For the CDR3, the DNA is TGTGCCAGCAGCTCTCAGAGGGGGGACTATGGCTACACCTTC. Amino acid sequence: CASSSQRGDYGYTF.

V is TRBV7-9 and J is TRBJ1-1, with 9 bases identical to TRBD1. The CDR3 loop spans 14 amino acids. V was clipped by 5 bases and J by 6 bases; unmatched bases: 7. The germline CDR1 and CDR2 sequences are SEHNR and FQNEAQ (reference sequence). The CDR3 loop is CASSQRDRAPEAFF. DNA for the CDR3: TGTGCCAGCAGCCAAAGGGACAGGGCCCCTGAAGCTTTCTTT.

This clonotype appeared a few times. This chain joins TRBV2 and TRBJ2-1; TRBD2 agrees at 9 bases. With 2 bases clipped from V and 15 bases from J, the junction kept 5 bases outside the gene matches. Germline assignment: CDR1 SNHLY and CDR2 FYNNEI. This CDR3 region has 12 residues. CDR3 protein: CASSELRGGPFF. The CDR3, as DNA: TGTGCCAGCAGTGAATTGCGGGGGGGTCCGTTCTTC.

The sample holds a few counts of this clonotype. The genes are TRBV5-1 and TRBJ2-1; 9 bases match TRBD2. V trimming: 3 bases; J trimming: 2 bases; junction bases outside the gene matches: 6. The CDR3 covers 16 residues. The germline CDR1 and CDR2 sequences are SGHRS and YFSETQ. The CDR3 DNA is TGCGCCAGCAGCTCCTTAAGCGGGGGGCCCTACAATGAGCAGTTCTTC. Residues: CASSSLSGGPYNEQFF.

A few counts support this clonotype. V usage is TRBV5-1 and J usage is TRBJ1-2; 7 bases agree with TRBD1. Germline V CDR1 and CDR2: SGHRS, YFSETQ. V lost 4 bases, J lost 4 bases, and 10 bases stayed unmatched. The CDR3 extends over 15 amino acids. The DNA of the CDR3 is TGCGCCAGCAGCCTCCTCCTGACAGGGAGCTATGGCTACACCTTC. It yields the protein CASSLLLTGSYGYTF.

This clonotype was observed a handful of times. The chain is built from TRBV6-6 and TRBJ2-7, with D uncertain. V was cut by 5 bases and J by 6 bases, with 8 bases left in between. The CDR3 consists of 11 residues. The germline V gene has CDR1 MNHNY and CDR2 SVGAGI (reference sequence). This CDR3 is CASSRRFEQYF. The CDR3 DNA reads as TGTGCCAGCAGTCGGCGGTTCGAGCAGTACTTC.

This clonotype was counted a few times. The V gene is TRBV2, the J gene TRBJ2-5; TRBD2 is a possible D gene (6 bases). V shed 9 bases and J shed 5 bases, with 22 bases lying between them. Germline V lookup: CDR1 SNHLY, CDR2 FYNNEI. The CDR3 runs 15 residues. The CDR3, as DNA: TGTGCCAGGGACGTACTGTCTCCACGGGGGGAGACCCAGTACTTC. This gives the protein CARDVLSPRGETQYF.

The rearrangement uses TRBV2 and TRBJ1-2; D is unclear. Germline CDR1 reads SNHLY; CDR2 reads FYNNEI. The CDR3 length is 14 residues. Trimming removed 5 bases at V and 7 bases at J, with 17 bases between. CDR3 residues: CASSSAASLSGYTF. CDR3 sequence (DNA): TGTGCCAGCAGTAGCGCCGCCTCCCTCTCTGGCTACACCTTC. The full variable domain, rest sourced from reference TRBV2 and TRBJ1-2, is EPEVTQTPSHQVTQMGQEVILRCVPISNHLYFYWYRQILGQKVEFLVSFYNNEISEKSEIFDDQFSVERPDGSNFTLKIRSTKLEDSAMYFCASSSAASLSGYTFGSGTRLTVV.

The chain couples TRBV4-2 to TRBJ2-7; possible D gene TRBD1, 5 bases. The V gene's germline CDR1 is LGHNA and CDR2 YNFKEQ. The CDR3 runs 14 residues. The V and J ends lost 2 bases and 12 bases respectively, with 20 bases between them. The CDR3 DNA reads as TGTGCCAGCAGCCAAAACCAGGGTGTGGAGACCCCGTACTTC. It specifies CASSQNQGVETPYF.

As concerns this clonotype: This could be a read error, since a much larger clone is one nucleotide away. This sequence joins TRBV7-9 and TRBJ1-2; D is unclear. CDR1 is SEHNR and CDR2 is FQNEAQ in the germline V gene (reference sequence). Trimming left V 2 bases short and J 4 bases short, with 5 bases between. The CDR3 extends over 12 amino acids. The CDR3 protein is CASSLHPYGYTF. The CDR3 region has the DNA TGTGCCAGCAGCTTACACCCCTATGGCTACACCTTC.

This clonotype was counted a few times. This chain connects TRBV4-1 to TRBJ2-7; 9 nucleotides align to TRBD1. Per the germline V gene, CDR1 is MGHRA and CDR2 is YSYEKL. The trim removed 4 bases at V and 0 bases at J, leaving 10 bases unmatched. The CDR3 covers 17 residues. In DNA form, the CDR3 reads TGCGCCAGCAGCCGCGTCGGGGGGACAGGGCTCTCCTACGAGCAGTACTTC. It codes for CASSRVGGTGLSYEQYF.

This clonotype was observed a few times. V and J are TRBV6-1 and TRBJ2-4, with TRBD2 matching 7 bases. The J call may not be correct, given that the DNA end is closer to TRBJ2-7. This CDR3 is built from 13 residues. Per the germline V gene, CDR1 is MNHNS and CDR2 is SASEGT. The CDR3 is CAGASGGHYEQYF. The CDR3 nucleotides read TGTGCCGGTGCGTCGGGGGGTCACTACGAGCAGTACTTC.

This clonotype was counted only a few times. This chain connects TRBV2 to TRBJ2-7; unclear D gene. Germline CDR1 SNHLY, CDR2 FYNNEI. There are 10 residues in the CDR3. Trimming left V 9 bases short and J 3 bases short, with 6 bases between. The CDR3 region is CASKFYEQYF. The CDR3 nucleotides are TGTGCCAGTAAATTCTACGAGCAGTACTTC.

The rearrangement joins TRBV10-3 to TRBJ2-7, with D unclear. The J call may be wrong; the DNA end is better matched by TRBJ2-4. CDR3 length equals 12 residues. Germline V gives CDR1 ENHRY, CDR2 SYGVKD. CDR3 coding DNA: TGTGCCATCTCTGGCAGTGAAGACATTCAGTACTTC. Its translation: CAISGSEDIQYF.

The rearrangement uses TRBV7-2 and TRBJ2-5; no clear D. This CDR3 is 15 amino acids long. V was pared by 1 base and J by 1 base, with 10 bases between. The germline V gene has CDR1 SGHTA and CDR2 FQGNSA. The CDR3 region is CASSLGWWSQETQYF. The DNA of the CDR3 is TGTGCCAGCAGCTTAGGTTGGTGGTCCCAAGAGACCCAGTACTTC.

This clonotype was observed at least ten times. The V and J genes are TRBV28 and TRBJ2-1, with 14 bases matching TRBD2. Germline CDR1 and CDR2: MDHEN and SYDVKM. This CDR3 region has 16 residues. After removal of 3 bases from V and 2 bases from J, the junction contained 0 bases not matched to a gene. CDR3 DNA: TGTGCCAGCAGTTTGACTAGCGGGAGGGCCTACAATGAGCAGTTCTTC. This encodes CASSLTSGRAYNEQFF.

The chain employs TRBV20-1 and TRBJ2-2; 7 bases map to TRBD2. Looked up from germline, CDR1 is DFQATT and CDR2 is SNEGSKA (reference sequence). Germline trimming cut 4 bases from V and 6 bases from J; bases unmatched to any gene: 5. This CDR3 comprises 13 residues. CDR3 nucleotide sequence: TGCAGTGCTACGGGGGGAACCGCCGGGGAGCTGTTTTTT. Its translation is CSATGGTAGELFF.

This clonotype was observed at least ten times. The rearrangement links TRBV7-9 to TRBJ1-2, with D possibly matching TRBD1 (5 bases). V lost 1 base and J lost 0, with 9 bases in between. Germline V gives CDR1 SEHNR, CDR2 FQNEAQ (reference sequence). The CDR3 is 15 amino acids. DNA for the CDR3: TGTGCCAGCAGCTTAGGCAGGGCGACTAACTATGGCTACACCTTC. Translation gives CASSLGRATNYGYTF. Drawing the rest from reference TRBV7-9 and TRBJ1-2, the complete variable domain is DTGVSQNPRHKITKRGQNVTFRCDPISEHNRLYWYRQTLGQGPEFLTYFQNEAQLEKSRLLSDRFSAERPKGSFSTLEIQRTEQGDSAMYLCASSLGRATNYGYTFGSGTRLTVV.

The chain's CDR3 is CASLLDRGNTQYF. CDR3 in DNA: TGTGCCAGCCTTCTCGACAGGGGAAATACGCAGTATTTT. The chain has TRBV7-2 and TRBJ2-3; 8 bases line up with TRBD1. Germline lookup yields CDR1 SGHTA and CDR2 FQGNSA. This CDR3 region has 13 residues. V shed 8 bases, J shed 7 bases, and the junction held 8 bases outside the gene matches. Supplemented by reference TRBV7-2 and TRBJ2-3, the full variable domain reads GAGVSQSPSNKVTEKGKDVELRCDPISGHTALYWYRQSLGQGLEFLIYFQGNSAPDKSGLPSDRFSAERTGGSVSTLTIQRTQQEDSAVYLCASLLDRGNTQYFGPGTRLTVL.

This clonotype was seen a handful of times. The chain carries TRBV11-2 and TRBJ2-4, with D perhaps matching TRBD2 (5 bases). Trimming took 5 bases from V and 8 from J, leaving 10 bases between them. Germline CDR1 reads SGHAT; CDR2 reads FQNNGV. CDR3 length: 12 amino acids. CDR3 protein: CASSARGYIQYF. Here the CDR3 DNA reads TGTGCCAGCAGCGCACGGGGATACATTCAGTACTTC. The whole variable domain, remainder taken from reference TRBV11-2 and TRBJ2-4, is EAGVAQSPRYKIIEKRQSVAFWCNPISGHATLYWYQQILGQGPKLLIQFQNNGVVDDSQLPKDRFSAERLKGVDSTLKIQPAKLEDSAVYLCASSARGYIQYFGAGTRLSVL.

Notes on this clonotype: At one end, the junction sequence differs from germline, possibly due to a read error. Here the CDR3 reads CSARDLGVIGYGQYF. CDR3 nucleotide sequence: TGCAGTGCTAGAGATCTCGGGGTAATTGGGTACGGGCAGTACTTC. J is TRBJ2-7 and V is TRBV20-1; possible D gene TRBD2, 5 bases. The V gene's germline CDR1 is DFQATT and CDR2 SNEGSKA (reference sequence). The CDR3 spans 15 residues.

This clonotype was counted at least ten times. This rearrangement joins TRBV29-1 to TRBJ2-4; D not certain. TRBJ2-7 explains the end of the DNA better; the J call may be wrong. Germline CDR1 SQVTM, CDR2 ANQGSEA. There are 12 residues in the CDR3. CDR3 DNA sequence: TGCAGCGTTGTGGATAGCTGGGGCGAGCAGTACTTC. Protein product: CSVVDSWGEQYF.

This clonotype was observed a few times. Its ends do not fully match the called genes, so a read error is possible. The chain recombines TRBV4-1 with TRBJ1-6; tentatively, D is TRBD1 (5 bases). The CDR3 is 15 amino acids. Germline assignment: CDR1 MGHRA and CDR2 YSYEKL. The CDR3 is CASSQEGGYNSPPHF. The DNA of the CDR3 is TGCGCCAGCAGCCAAGAGGGGGGTTATAATTCACCCCCCCACTTT.

The chain combines TRBV11-1 with TRBJ2-7; 14 bases line up with TRBD2. V was clipped by 8 bases and J by 0 bases; unmatched bases: 3. Germline V gene lookup returns CDR1 SGHAT and CDR2 FQDESV (reference sequence). The CDR3 runs 15 residues. Here the CDR3 DNA reads TGTGCCAGCCGACTAGCGGGAGGGACCTCCTACGAGCAGTACTTC. Its translation: CASRLAGGTSYEQYF. The full variable domain, completed using reference TRBV11-1 and TRBJ2-7, is EAEVAQSPRYKITEKSQAVAFWCDPISGHATLYWYRQILGQGPELLVQFQDESVVDDSQLPKDRFSAERLKGVDSTLKIQPAELGDSAMYLCASRLAGGTSYEQYFGPGTRLTVT.

This clonotype was seen just once. The chain combines TRBV9 with TRBJ2-7, with D perhaps TRBD1 or TRBD2 (5 bases each). The germline V gene encodes CDR1 SGDLS and CDR2 YYNGEE. V was clipped by 1 base and J by 7 bases, with 18 bases between them. The CDR3 length is 15 residues. DNA of the CDR3: TGTGCCAGCAGCGTAACCCCGGGGCACCACAATGAGCAGTACTTC. It translates to CASSVTPGHHNEQYF.